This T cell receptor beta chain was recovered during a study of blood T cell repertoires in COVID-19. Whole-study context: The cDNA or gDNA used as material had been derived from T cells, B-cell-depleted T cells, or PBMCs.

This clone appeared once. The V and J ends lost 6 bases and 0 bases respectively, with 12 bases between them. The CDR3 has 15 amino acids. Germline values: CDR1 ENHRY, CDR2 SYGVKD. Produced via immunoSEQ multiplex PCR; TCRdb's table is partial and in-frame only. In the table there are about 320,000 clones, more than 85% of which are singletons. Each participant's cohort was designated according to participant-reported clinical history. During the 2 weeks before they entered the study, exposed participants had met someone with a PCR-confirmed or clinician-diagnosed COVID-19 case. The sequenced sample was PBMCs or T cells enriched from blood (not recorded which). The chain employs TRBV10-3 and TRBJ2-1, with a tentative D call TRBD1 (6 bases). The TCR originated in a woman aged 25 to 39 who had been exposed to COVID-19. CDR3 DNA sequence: TGTGCCATCAGCGAGGGGGAGCCCTCCTACAATGAGCAGTTCTTC. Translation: CAISEGEPSYNEQFF.